This TCR beta chain is drawn from a study of blood T cell repertoires in COVID-19. Study information: Donors in the United States, Italy and Spain gave samples during acute or convalescent COVID-19. From T cells, B-cell-depleted T cells, or PBMCs came the material, which was cDNA or gDNA.

Sequencing used immunoSEQ multiplex PCR; TCRdb keeps in-frame clones, though not all of them. The sample includes roughly 380,000 clones, approximately 90% seen only once; the top ten take under 2%. Trimming cost V 4 bases and J 4 bases; bases outside gene matches: 14. The CDR3 sequence is 17 residues long. Germline CDR1 and CDR2: SEHNR and FQNEAQ (reference sequence). The TCR was taken from a woman between 40 and 55 years old with COVID-19, enrolled during active disease. The rearrangement joins TRBV7-9 to TRBJ1-2; 8 nucleotides line up with TRBD1. The specimen was peripheral blood. CDR3 sequence (DNA): TGTGCCAGCAGCTCAAGACCCCCGGGACAGGCTGCCTATGGCTACACCTTC. It yields the protein CASSSRPPGQAAYGYTF.